The following is a T cell receptor (beta chain) sequence with its context. What it binds is not known. The sample belongs to a study of CD8 T cells in Susac syndrome. Study-level results: It was acknowledged in the study that the number of individuals who were included in its TCR sequencing and HLA analysis was relatively small.

Trimming cost V 0 bases and J 0 bases, with 6 bases left between them. CDR1 is SGHTA, CDR2 FQGNSA, per germline. The CDR3 runs to 15 residues. When the RNA was reverse transcribed, random hexamers were used with an input of about 0.5 to 1 ug. A multiplex approach, immunoSEQ multiplex PCR, amplified TCR beta CDR3 across 54 Vbeta and 13 Jbeta. TCRdb processed the immunoSEQ multiplex PCR reads anew with MiXCR; each CDR3 protein has one entry. The table records around 140,000 distinct CDR3 sequences, approximately 95% of them present only once. Blood CD8+ and CD4+ T cells underwent high-throughput TCR beta sequencing. Negative isolation yielded CD8+ and CD4+ T cells; FACS enriched TEMRA cells.

This TCR was recovered from a human donor with multiple sclerosis. The V and J genes are TRBV7-2 and TRBJ2-1; TRBD2 is a possible D gene (5 bases). Sequences were obtained from CD4+ T cells from PBMCs. CDR3 in DNA: TGTGCCAGCAGCTTAGCGGGAGACTCCTACAATGAGCAGTTCTTC. This encodes CASSLAGDSYNEQFF.